Listed below are T cell receptor beta chains from one sample, sequenced in a study of PD-1 blockade in classical Hodgkin lymphoma. TCRdb's copy holds only in-frame clones and misses some; the assay was immunoSEQ multiplex PCR. The profile covers some 25,000 clones, with 80% appearing a single time and less than 7.5% taken by the ten largest. Sequenced material: peripheral blood mononuclear cells (PBMCs), taken at baseline. These receptor sequences come from a human donor with classical Hodgkin lymphoma. Each CDR3 is given with its conserved first and last residue. The D gene is left open where the match is weak. Clone size is given for some rows only: seen once, a few or many times, or a class if the clone is expanded.

CDR3 length: 16
clone size: -
V gene: TRBV19
D gene: TRBD1
J gene: TRBJ1-2
CDR3 DNA: TGTGCCAGTAGTACCGTACAGGGGGCGCCGGTCTATGGCTACACCTTC
CDR3 protein: CASSTVQGAPVYGYTF

CDR3 length: 14
clone size: -
V gene: TRBV9
D gene: TRBD1
J gene: TRBJ2-7
CDR3 DNA: TGTGCCAGCAGCCAGGGGGCAGGGTGGTTCGAGCAGTACTTC
CDR3 protein: CASSQGAGWFEQYF

CDR3 length: 11
clone size: -
V gene: TRBV19
D gene: -
J gene: TRBJ2-5
CDR3 DNA: TGTGCCAGTAGTATCTTTGAGACCCAGTACTTC
CDR3 protein: CASSIFETQYF

CDR3 length: 18
clone size: once
V gene: TRBV5-1
D gene: -
J gene: TRBJ2-2
CDR3 DNA: TGCGCCAGCAGCCCCCCGACAGTATTCCAGCGGGCTACCGGGGAGCTGTTTTTT
CDR3 protein: CASSPPTVFQRATGELFF

CDR3 length: 14
clone size: -
V gene: TRBV5-1
D gene: -
J gene: TRBJ1-3
CDR3 DNA: TGCGCCAGCAGCTGGGACGGGATAGGAAACACCATATATTTT
CDR3 protein: CASSWDGIGNTIYF

CDR3 length: 13
clone size: -
V gene: TRBV5-5
D gene: TRBD1
J gene: TRBJ1-2
CDR3 DNA: TGTGCCAGCAGCTTGACTGACAGGGGGAGCTACACCTTC
CDR3 protein: CASSLTDRGSYTF

CDR3 length: 15
clone size: -
V gene: TRBV7-2
D gene: TRBD2
J gene: TRBJ2-1
CDR3 DNA: TGTGCCAGCAGCTTAGAACTAGCGGGGGCCAATGAGCAGTTCTTC
CDR3 protein: CASSLELAGANEQFF

CDR3 length: 15
clone size: -
V gene: TRBV6-1
D gene: -
J gene: TRBJ2-7
CDR3 DNA: TGTGCCAGCAGTGAACGCTGGACCGGGGGCACCGAGCAGTACTTC
CDR3 protein: CASSERWTGGTEQYF

CDR3 length: 13
clone size: -
V gene: TRBV29-1
D gene: TRBD2
J gene: TRBJ2-1
CDR3 DNA: TGCAGCGTGTTGTACCTAGCGGGGGGTGAGCAGTTCTTC
CDR3 protein: CSVLYLAGGEQFF

CDR3 length: 13
clone size: -
V gene: TRBV10-3
D gene: -
J gene: TRBJ1-1
CDR3 DNA: TGTGCCATCAGGCCGCGACAGGTAGGGGAAGCTTTCTTT
CDR3 protein: CAIRPRQVGEAFF

CDR3 length: 15
clone size: -
V gene: TRBV4-3
D gene: -
J gene: TRBJ2-3
CDR3 DNA: TGCGCCAGCAGCCGAAACCCGACAGGCACAGATACGCAGTATTTT
CDR3 protein: CASSRNPTGTDTQYF

CDR3 length: 16
clone size: few
V gene: TRBV4-3
D gene: -
J gene: TRBJ1-3
CDR3 DNA: TGCGCCAGCAGCCAAGCTGCAGGAACCTCTGGAAACACCATATATTTT
CDR3 protein: CASSQAAGTSGNTIYF

CDR3 length: 15
clone size: -
V gene: TRBV10-1
D gene: TRBD2
J gene: TRBJ2-1
CDR3 DNA: TGCGCCAGCAGCGAGACTAGCGGGAGGAACAATGAGCAGTTCTTC
CDR3 protein: CASSETSGRNNEQFF

CDR3 length: 17
clone size: -
V gene: TRBV21-1
D gene: -
J gene: TRBJ2-7
CDR3 DNA: TGTGCCAGCATTACGAAGAGGGCGTCGGGGGGGTCCTACGAGCAGTACTTC
CDR3 protein: CASITKRASGGSYEQYF

CDR3 length: 14
clone size: -
V gene: TRBV7-2
D gene: -
J gene: TRBJ1-5
CDR3 DNA: TGTGCCAGCAGCTTAGCCGTACGCAATCAGCCCCAGCATTTT
CDR3 protein: CASSLAVRNQPQHF

CDR3 length: 15
clone size: -
V gene: TRBV27
D gene: -
J gene: TRBJ2-2
CDR3 DNA: TGTGCCAGCAGTTTATCGTGGAGTAACACCGGGGAGCTGTTTTTT
CDR3 protein: CASSLSWSNTGELFF

CDR3 length: 15
clone size: -
V gene: TRBV10-3
D gene: TRBD1
J gene: TRBJ1-4
CDR3 DNA: TGTGCCATCAGTAATGACAGGGGTAATAATGAAAAACTGTTTTTT
CDR3 protein: CAISNDRGNNEKLFF

CDR3 length: 13
clone size: -
V gene: TRBV2
D gene: -
J gene: TRBJ2-5
CDR3 DNA: TGTGCCAGCAGTCGACCGGGAGCTTCTACCCAGTACTTC
CDR3 protein: CASSRPGASTQYF